This T cell receptor beta chain emerged from a study of blood T cell repertoires in COVID-19. Overall study: Samples came from the United States, Italy and Spain, spanning acute and convalescent COVID-19. T cells, B-cell-depleted T cells, or PBMCs supplied cDNA or gDNA.

Germline V CDR1 and CDR2: KGHSH, LQKENI. The CDR3 covers 18 residues. The V and J ends lost 6 bases and 0 bases respectively, with 21 bases between them. Per the original data handling: Amplification from reference gene primers served as the basis for estimated nucleated cell counts. Here immunoSEQ multiplex PCR was the method, and the copy in TCRdb shows in-frame clones only, minus some. V, J and clone size reflect that table, while D and trimming were determined from the DNA. The data hold about 98,000 clones, with more than 75% observed a single time. Input material: peripheral blood. The chain employs TRBV18 and TRBJ2-4; D is possibly TRBD1 (5 bases). The clonotype originates from a man between 50 and 59 years old with acute or convalescent COVID-19. The CDR3 loop reads CASSTTIKGSLAKNIQYF. The CDR3 bases are TGTGCCAGCTCGACCACCATTAAGGGGTCCTTAGCCAAAAACATTCAGTACTTC.